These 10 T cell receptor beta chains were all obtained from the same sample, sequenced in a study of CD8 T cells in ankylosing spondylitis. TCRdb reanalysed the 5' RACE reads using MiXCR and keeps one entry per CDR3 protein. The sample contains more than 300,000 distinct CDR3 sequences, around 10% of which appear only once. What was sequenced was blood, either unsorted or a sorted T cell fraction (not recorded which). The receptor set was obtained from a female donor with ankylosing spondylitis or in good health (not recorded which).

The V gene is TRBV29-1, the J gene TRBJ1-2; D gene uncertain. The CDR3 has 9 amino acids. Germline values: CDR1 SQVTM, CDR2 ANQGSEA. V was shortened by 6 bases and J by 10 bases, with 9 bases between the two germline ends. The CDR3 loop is CSVDELYTF. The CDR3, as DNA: TGCAGCGTCGACGAACTCTACACCTTC.

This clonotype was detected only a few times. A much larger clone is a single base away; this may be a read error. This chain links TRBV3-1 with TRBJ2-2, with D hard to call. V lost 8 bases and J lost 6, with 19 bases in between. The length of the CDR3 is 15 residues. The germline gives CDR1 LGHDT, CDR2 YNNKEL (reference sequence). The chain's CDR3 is CASCRPGRDAGELFF. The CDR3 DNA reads TGTGCCAGCTGCCGCCCCGGGCGTGACGCCGGGGAGCTGTTTTTT. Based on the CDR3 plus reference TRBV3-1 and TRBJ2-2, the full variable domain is DTAVSQTPKYLVTQMGNDKSIKCEQNLGHDTMYWYKQDSKKFLKIMFSYNNKELIINETVPNRFSPKSPDKAHLNLHINSLELGDSAVYFCASCRPGRDAGELFFGEGSRLTVL.

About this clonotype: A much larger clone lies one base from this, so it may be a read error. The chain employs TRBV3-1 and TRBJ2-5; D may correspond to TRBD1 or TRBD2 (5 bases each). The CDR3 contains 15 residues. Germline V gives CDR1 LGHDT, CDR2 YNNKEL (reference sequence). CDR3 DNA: TGTGCCAGCACCCAAGATCACGGGGCACTGGAGACCCAGTACTTC. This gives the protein CASTQDHGALETQYF.

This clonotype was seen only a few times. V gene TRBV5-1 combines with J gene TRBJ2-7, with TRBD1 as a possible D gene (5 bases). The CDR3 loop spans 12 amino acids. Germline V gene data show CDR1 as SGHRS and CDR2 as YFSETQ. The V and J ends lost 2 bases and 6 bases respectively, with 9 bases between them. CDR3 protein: CASSFAGREQYF. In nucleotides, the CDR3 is TGCGCCAGCAGCTTCGCAGGGCGCGAGCAGTACTTC.

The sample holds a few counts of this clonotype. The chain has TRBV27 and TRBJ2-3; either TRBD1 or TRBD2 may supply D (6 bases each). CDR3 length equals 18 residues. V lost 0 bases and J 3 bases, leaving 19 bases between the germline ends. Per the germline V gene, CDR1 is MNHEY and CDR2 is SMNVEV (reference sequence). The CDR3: CASSLSRGAASGTDTQYF. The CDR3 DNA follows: TGTGCCAGCAGTTTATCGAGGGGGGCGGCCTCTGGGACAGATACGCAGTATTTT.

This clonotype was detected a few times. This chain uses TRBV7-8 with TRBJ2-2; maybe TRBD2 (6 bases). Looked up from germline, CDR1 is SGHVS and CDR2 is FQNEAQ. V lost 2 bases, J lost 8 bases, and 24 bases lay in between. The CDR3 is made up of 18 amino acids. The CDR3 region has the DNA TGTGCCAGCAGCTTACGATTAGCGTCACTAGCAGTCGGGGGGGAGCTGTTTTTT. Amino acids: CASSLRLASLAVGGELFF.

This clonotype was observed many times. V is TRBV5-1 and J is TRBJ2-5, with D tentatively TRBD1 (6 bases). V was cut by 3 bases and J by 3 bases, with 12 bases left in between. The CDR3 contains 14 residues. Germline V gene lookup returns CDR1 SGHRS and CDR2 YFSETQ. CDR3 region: CASSSRGPEETQYF. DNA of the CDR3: TGCGCCAGCAGCTCCAGGGGACCCGAAGAGACCCAGTACTTC.

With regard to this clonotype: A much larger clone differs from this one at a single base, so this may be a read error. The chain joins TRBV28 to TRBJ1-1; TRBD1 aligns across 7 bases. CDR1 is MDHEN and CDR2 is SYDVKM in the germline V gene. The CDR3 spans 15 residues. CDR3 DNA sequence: TGTGGCAGCACCTCGGAGGGGGCGAGGGTCACTGAAGCTTTCTTT. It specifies CGSTSEGARVTEAFF.

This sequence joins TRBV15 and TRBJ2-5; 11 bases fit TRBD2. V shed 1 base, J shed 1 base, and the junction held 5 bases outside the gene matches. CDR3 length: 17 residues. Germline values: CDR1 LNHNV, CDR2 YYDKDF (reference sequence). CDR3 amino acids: CATSRGLLAGAQETQYF. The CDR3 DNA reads TGTGCCACCAGCAGAGGACTACTAGCGGGGGCCCAAGAGACCCAGTACTTC. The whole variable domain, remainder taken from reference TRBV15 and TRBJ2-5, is DAMVIQNPRYQVTQFGKPVTLSCSQTLNHNVMYWYQQKSSQAPKLLFHYYDKDFNNEADTPDNFQSRRPNTSFCFLDIRSPGLGDTAMYLCATSRGLLAGAQETQYFGPGTRLLVL.

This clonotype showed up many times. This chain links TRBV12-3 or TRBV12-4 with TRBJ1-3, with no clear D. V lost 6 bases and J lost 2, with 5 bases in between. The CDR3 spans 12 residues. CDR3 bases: TGTGCCAGCAGGCTTGCTGGAAACACCATATATTTT. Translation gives CASRLAGNTIYF.